This TCR beta chain was sequenced for a study of blood T cell repertoires in COVID-19. Study-level information: The United States, Italy and Spain provided the acute and convalescent COVID-19 samples. The analysed material was cDNA or gDNA that came from T cells, B-cell-depleted T cells, or PBMCs.

Authors' analysis steps: Reference gene primers were amplified, and this amplification served to estimate nucleated cell counts. Here immunoSEQ multiplex PCR was the method, and the copy in TCRdb shows in-frame clones only, minus some. The V and J calls and clone size were taken over from that table, and D and trimming were inferred from the DNA. This table holds 100,000 or so clones, roughly 96% found once. Germline CDR1 is SGHTA and CDR2 is FQGNSA. Trimming cost V 5 bases and J 3 bases; bases outside gene matches: 7. The CDR3 runs to 14 residues. This clone appeared once. The genes are TRBV7-2 and TRBJ2-7; 7 bases map to TRBD1. What was sequenced was peripheral blood. This TCR was recovered from a human donor with active COVID-19. The donor label of this sample is uncertain. DNA for the CDR3: TGTGCCAGCAGCCTCTCCGGGACAGTCTACGAGCAGTACTTC. It codes for CASSLSGTVYEQYF.